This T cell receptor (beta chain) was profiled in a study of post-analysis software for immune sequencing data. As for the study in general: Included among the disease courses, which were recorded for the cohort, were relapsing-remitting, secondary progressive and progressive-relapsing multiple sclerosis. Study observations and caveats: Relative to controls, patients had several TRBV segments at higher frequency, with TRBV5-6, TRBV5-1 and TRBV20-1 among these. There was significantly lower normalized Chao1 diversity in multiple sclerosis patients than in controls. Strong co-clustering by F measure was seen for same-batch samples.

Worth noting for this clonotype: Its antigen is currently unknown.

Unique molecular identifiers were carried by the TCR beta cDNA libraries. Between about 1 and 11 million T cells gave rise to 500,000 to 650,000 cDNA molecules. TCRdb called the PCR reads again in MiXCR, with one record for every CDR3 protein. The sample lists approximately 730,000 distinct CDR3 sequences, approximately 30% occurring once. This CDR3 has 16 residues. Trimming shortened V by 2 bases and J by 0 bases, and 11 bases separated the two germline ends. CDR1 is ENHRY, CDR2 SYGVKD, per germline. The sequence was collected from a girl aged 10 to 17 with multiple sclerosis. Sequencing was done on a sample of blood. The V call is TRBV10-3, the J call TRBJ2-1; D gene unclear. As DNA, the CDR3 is TGTGCCATCAGTGAGCCAAGGCACAGCTCCTACAATGAGCAGTTCTTC. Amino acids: CAISEPRHSSYNEQFF.